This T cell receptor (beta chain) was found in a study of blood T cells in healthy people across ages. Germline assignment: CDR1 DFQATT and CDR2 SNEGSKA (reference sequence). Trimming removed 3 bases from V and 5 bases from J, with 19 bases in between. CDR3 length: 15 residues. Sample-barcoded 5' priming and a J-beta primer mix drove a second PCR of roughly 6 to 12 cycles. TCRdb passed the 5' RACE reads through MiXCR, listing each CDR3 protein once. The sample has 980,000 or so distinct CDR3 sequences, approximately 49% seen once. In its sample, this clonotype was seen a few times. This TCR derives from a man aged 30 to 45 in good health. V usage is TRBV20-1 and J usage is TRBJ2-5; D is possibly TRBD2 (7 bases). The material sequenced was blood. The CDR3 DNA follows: TGCAGTGCTAGTAAAGGGGGGCAGGGAGGGGAGACCCAGTACTTC. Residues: CSASKGGQGGETQYF.